These T cell receptor beta chains were read from a single sample in a study of blood T cells in healthy people across ages. TCRdb re-derived calls from the 5' RACE reads in MiXCR, one entry per CDR3 protein. The sample lists 1.5 million to 2 million distinct CDR3 sequences; 25% to 30% were seen once. Source material: blood. All receptors derive from a woman in her twenties or thirties in good health. The CDR3 runs from the conserved cysteine through the conserved F or W. Each record gives: CDR3 protein, CDR3 DNA, clone size, D gene, J gene, V gene. A D gene is named only where the DNA matches it firmly. Clone sizes are given selectively: once, few, many, or a class where the clone is expanded.

CDR3aa: CSARDGGRENSPRHF
CDR3nt: TGCAGTGCTAGAGATGGAGGACGGGAGAATTCACCCCGCCACTTT
abundance: .
d_gene: .
j_gene: TRBJ1-6
v_gene: TRBV20-1

CDR3aa: CASSSSSGGAREQYF
CDR3nt: TGTGCCAGCAGCTCCTCTAGCGGGGGGGCGCGAGAGCAGTACTTC
abundance: few
d_gene: TRBD2
j_gene: TRBJ2-7
v_gene: TRBV11-2

CDR3aa: CSARGQSSYEQYF
CDR3nt: TGCAGCGCCCGCGGACAGTCCTCCTACGAGCAGTACTTC
abundance: .
d_gene: .
j_gene: TRBJ2-7
v_gene: TRBV29-1

CDR3aa: CSFQGATYEQYF
CDR3nt: TGCAGTTTCCAGGGGGCTACCTACGAGCAGTACTTC
abundance: .
d_gene: TRBD1
j_gene: TRBJ2-7
v_gene: TRBV29-1

CDR3aa: CASSWSGSIPDTQYF
CDR3nt: TGTGCCAGCAGCTGGAGCGGGAGCATTCCAGATACGCAGTATTTT
abundance: .
d_gene: TRBD2
j_gene: TRBJ2-3
v_gene: TRBV7-9

CDR3aa: CASSPGTSGGPQETQYF
CDR3nt: TGTGCCAGCAGTCCCGGGACTAGCGGGGGACCCCAAGAGACCCAGTACTTC
abundance: .
d_gene: TRBD2
j_gene: TRBJ2-5
v_gene: TRBV2

CDR3aa: CASSSTGTGKETQYF
CDR3nt: TGTGCCAGCAGTTCCACCGGGACAGGAAAAGAGACCCAGTACTTC
abundance: many
d_gene: TRBD1
j_gene: TRBJ2-5
v_gene: TRBV6-5

CDR3aa: CASMPPQSTSYGYTF
CDR3nt: TGTGCCTCCATGCCACCCCAAAGCACTTCCTATGGCTACACCTTC
abundance: .
d_gene: .
j_gene: TRBJ1-2
v_gene: TRBV2

CDR3aa: CASSQQGTSSYNEQFF
CDR3nt: TGTGCCAGCAGCCAACAGGGGACAAGCTCCTACAATGAGCAGTTCTTC
abundance: many
d_gene: TRBD1
j_gene: TRBJ2-1
v_gene: TRBV7-2

CDR3aa: CSVTRTGGPGELFF
CDR3nt: TGCAGCGTGACCCGGACAGGGGGCCCCGGGGAGCTGTTTTTT
abundance: .
d_gene: TRBD1
j_gene: TRBJ2-2
v_gene: TRBV29-1

CDR3aa: CASSVPPGLAGETQYF
CDR3nt: TGTGCCAGCAGCGTTCCACCGGGACTAGCTGGCGAGACCCAGTACTTC
abundance: .
d_gene: TRBD2
j_gene: TRBJ2-5
v_gene: TRBV5-5

CDR3aa: CSAGVGLRGADTQYF
CDR3nt: TGCAGTGCTGGAGTCGGGCTTAGGGGGGCAGATACGCAGTATTTT
abundance: .
d_gene: .
j_gene: TRBJ2-3
v_gene: TRBV20-1

CDR3aa: CSARDVLAGGYEQYF
CDR3nt: TGCAGTGCTAGAGATGTTCTAGCGGGAGGGTACGAGCAGTACTTC
abundance: .
d_gene: TRBD2
j_gene: TRBJ2-7
v_gene: TRBV20-1

CDR3aa: CASSQSRGRGNEQFF
CDR3nt: TGTGCCAGCAGCCAGTCCAGGGGAAGGGGGAATGAGCAGTTCTTC
abundance: .
d_gene: .
j_gene: TRBJ2-1
v_gene: TRBV14

CDR3aa: CASSSMPGLASNTGELFF
CDR3nt: TGTGCCAGCAGCTCTATGCCGGGACTAGCGTCGAACACCGGGGAGCTGTTTTTT
abundance: .
d_gene: TRBD2
j_gene: TRBJ2-2
v_gene: TRBV5-6

CDR3aa: CSVGHPSLAEGTDTQYF
CDR3nt: TGCAGCGTTGGACACCCCTCACTAGCGGAGGGCACAGATACGCAGTATTTT
abundance: few
d_gene: TRBD2
j_gene: TRBJ2-3
v_gene: TRBV29-1

CDR3aa: CASSLPGAATNEKLFF
CDR3nt: TGTGCCAGCAGCTTACCCGGTGCAGCAACTAATGAAAAACTGTTTTTT
abundance: .
d_gene: .
j_gene: TRBJ1-4
v_gene: TRBV11-1

CDR3aa: CASSLNRGANTGELFF
CDR3nt: TGTGCCAGCAGCTTAAACAGGGGGGCGAACACCGGGGAGCTGTTTTTT
abundance: .
d_gene: TRBD1
j_gene: TRBJ2-2
v_gene: TRBV7-2

CDR3aa: CSFILTSDKVEQFF
CDR3nt: TGCAGCTTCATATTGACTAGCGACAAAGTGGAGCAGTTCTTC
abundance: many
d_gene: TRBD2
j_gene: TRBJ2-1
v_gene: TRBV29-1

CDR3aa: CSAEGAGNTDTQYF
CDR3nt: TGCAGTGCTGAGGGGGCGGGGAACACAGATACGCAGTATTTT
abundance: few
d_gene: .
j_gene: TRBJ2-3
v_gene: TRBV20-1

CDR3aa: CASSVVPGAQPRHF
CDR3nt: TGTGCCAGCAGCGTAGTGCCAGGGGCACAGCCCCGGCATTTT
abundance: .
d_gene: .
j_gene: TRBJ1-5
v_gene: TRBV9

CDR3aa: CASSPRGGTGLTDTQYF
CDR3nt: TGTGCCAGCAGCCCTCGTGGGGGAACCGGCCTAACAGATACGCAGTATTTT
abundance: .
d_gene: .
j_gene: TRBJ2-3
v_gene: TRBV7-3

CDR3aa: CASSPVVAGGTYNEQFF
CDR3nt: TGTGCCAGCAGCCCCGTGGTAGCGGGAGGGACCTACAATGAGCAGTTCTTC
abundance: few
d_gene: TRBD2
j_gene: TRBJ2-1
v_gene: TRBV7-9

CDR3aa: CASSYRSGGEPEAFF
CDR3nt: TGTGCCAGCAGTTACAGATCGGGGGGCGAACCTGAAGCTTTCTTT
abundance: .
d_gene: .
j_gene: TRBJ1-1
v_gene: TRBV6-2/TRBV6-3

CDR3aa: CASKKGTYNEQYF
CDR3nt: TGTGCCAGCAAGAAGGGGACTTACAATGAGCAGTACTTC
abundance: .
d_gene: .
j_gene: TRBJ2-4
v_gene: TRBV16

CDR3aa: CASSLERTGSYNEQFF
CDR3nt: TGCGCCAGCAGCTTGGAGAGGACAGGGAGCTACAATGAGCAGTTCTTC
abundance: few
d_gene: TRBD1
j_gene: TRBJ2-1
v_gene: TRBV5-1

CDR3aa: CASSYRGKNTEAFF
CDR3nt: TGCGCCAGCAGCTACAGGGGTAAGAACACTGAAGCTTTCTTT
abundance: .
d_gene: TRBD1
j_gene: TRBJ1-1
v_gene: TRBV5-1

CDR3aa: CASSIYGTGQETQYF
CDR3nt: TGTGCCAGCAGCATCTACGGGACAGGGCAAGAGACCCAGTACTTC
abundance: .
d_gene: TRBD1
j_gene: TRBJ2-5
v_gene: TRBV7-2